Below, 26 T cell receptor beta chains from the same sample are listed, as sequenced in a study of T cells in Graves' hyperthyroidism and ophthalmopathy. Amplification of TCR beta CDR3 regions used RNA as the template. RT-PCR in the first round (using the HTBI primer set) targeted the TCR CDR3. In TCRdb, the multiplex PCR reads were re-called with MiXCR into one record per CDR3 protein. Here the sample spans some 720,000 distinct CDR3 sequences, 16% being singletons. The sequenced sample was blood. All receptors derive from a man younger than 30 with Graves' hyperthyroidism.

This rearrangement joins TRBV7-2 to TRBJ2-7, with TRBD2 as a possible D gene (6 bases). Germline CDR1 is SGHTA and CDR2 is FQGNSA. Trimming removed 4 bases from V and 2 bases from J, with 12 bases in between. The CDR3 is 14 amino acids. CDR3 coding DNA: TGTGCCAGCAGCTCCCGGGACTCAGCCTACGAGCAGTACTTC. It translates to CASSSRDSAYEQYF.

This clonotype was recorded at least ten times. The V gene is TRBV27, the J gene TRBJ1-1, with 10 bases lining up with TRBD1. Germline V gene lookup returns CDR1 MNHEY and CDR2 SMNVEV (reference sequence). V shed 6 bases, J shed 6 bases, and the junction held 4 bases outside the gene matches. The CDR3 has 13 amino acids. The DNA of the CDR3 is TGTGCCAGCAGGGGACAGGGGAGGCCTGAAGCTTTCTTT. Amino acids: CASRGQGRPEAFF.

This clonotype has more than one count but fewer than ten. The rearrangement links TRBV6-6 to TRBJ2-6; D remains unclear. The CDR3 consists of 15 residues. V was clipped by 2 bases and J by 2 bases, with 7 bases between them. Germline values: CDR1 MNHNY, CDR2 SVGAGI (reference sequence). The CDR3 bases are TGTGCCAGCAGTTACACGGGTACTGGGGCCAACGTCCTGACTTTC. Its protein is CASSYTGTGANVLTF.

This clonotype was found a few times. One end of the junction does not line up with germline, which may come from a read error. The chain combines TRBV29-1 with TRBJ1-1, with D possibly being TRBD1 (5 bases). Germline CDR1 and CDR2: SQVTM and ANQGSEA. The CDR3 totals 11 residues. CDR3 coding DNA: TGCAACGTTGGGGCCGGGCTGGGAGCTTTCTTT. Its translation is CNVGAGLGAFF.

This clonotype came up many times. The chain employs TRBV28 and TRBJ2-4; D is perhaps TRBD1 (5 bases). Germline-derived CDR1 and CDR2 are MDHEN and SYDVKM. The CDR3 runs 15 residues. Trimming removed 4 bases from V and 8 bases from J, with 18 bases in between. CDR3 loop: CASSSQTVSRDIQYF. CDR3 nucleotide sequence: TGTGCCAGCAGTTCCCAGACAGTCAGCCGGGACATTCAGTACTTC.

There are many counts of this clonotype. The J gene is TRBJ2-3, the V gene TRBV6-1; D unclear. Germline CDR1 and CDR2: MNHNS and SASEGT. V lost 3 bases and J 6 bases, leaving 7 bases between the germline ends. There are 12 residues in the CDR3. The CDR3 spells CASSEGSDTQYF. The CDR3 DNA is TGTGCCAGCAGTGAGGGCAGCGATACGCAGTATTTT.

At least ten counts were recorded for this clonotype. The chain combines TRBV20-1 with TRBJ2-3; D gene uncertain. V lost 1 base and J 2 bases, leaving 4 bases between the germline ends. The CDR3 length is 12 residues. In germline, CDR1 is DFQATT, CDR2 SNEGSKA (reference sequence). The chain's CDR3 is CSARGPTDTQYF. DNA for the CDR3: TGCAGTGCTAGAGGGCCCACAGATACGCAGTATTTT.

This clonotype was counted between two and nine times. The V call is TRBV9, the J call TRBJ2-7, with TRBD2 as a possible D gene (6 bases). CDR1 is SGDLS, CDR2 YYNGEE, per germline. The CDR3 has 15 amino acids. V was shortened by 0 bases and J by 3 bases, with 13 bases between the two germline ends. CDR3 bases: TGTGCCAGCAGCGTAGGGAGGGGACTCATCTACGAGCAGTACTTC. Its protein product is CASSVGRGLIYEQYF. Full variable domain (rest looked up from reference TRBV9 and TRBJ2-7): DSGVTQTPKHLITATGQRVTLRCSPRSGDLSVYWYQQSLDQGLQFLIQYYNGEERAKGNILERFSAQQFPDLHSELNLSSLELGDSALYFCASSVGRGLIYEQYFGPGTRLTVT.

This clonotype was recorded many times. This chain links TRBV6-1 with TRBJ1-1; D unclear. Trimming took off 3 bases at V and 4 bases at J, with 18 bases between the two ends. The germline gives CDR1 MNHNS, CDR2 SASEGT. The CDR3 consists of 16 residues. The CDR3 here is CASSDYPHILGTEAFF. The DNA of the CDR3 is TGTGCCAGCAGTGACTATCCGCATATCCTGGGCACTGAAGCTTTCTTT.

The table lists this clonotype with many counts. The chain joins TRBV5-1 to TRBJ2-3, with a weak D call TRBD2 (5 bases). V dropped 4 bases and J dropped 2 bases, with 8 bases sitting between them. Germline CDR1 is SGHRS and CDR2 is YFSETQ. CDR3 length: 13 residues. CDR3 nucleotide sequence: TGCGCCAGCAGCCCGGGGATCACAGATACGCAGTATTTT. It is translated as CASSPGITDTQYF. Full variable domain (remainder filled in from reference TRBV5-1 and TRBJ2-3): KAGVTQTPRYLIKTRGQQVTLSCSPISGHRSVSWYQQTPGQGLQFLFEYFSETQRNKGNFPGRFSGRQFSNSRSEMNVSTLELGDSALYLCASSPGITDTQYFGPGTRLTVL.

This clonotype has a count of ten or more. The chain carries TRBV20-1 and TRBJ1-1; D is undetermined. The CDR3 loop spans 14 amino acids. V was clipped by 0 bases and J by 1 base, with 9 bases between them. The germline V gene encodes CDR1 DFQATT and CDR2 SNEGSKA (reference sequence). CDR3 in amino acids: CSARDPARNTEAFF. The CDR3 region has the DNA TGCAGTGCTAGAGACCCAGCGCGGAACACTGAAGCTTTCTTT.

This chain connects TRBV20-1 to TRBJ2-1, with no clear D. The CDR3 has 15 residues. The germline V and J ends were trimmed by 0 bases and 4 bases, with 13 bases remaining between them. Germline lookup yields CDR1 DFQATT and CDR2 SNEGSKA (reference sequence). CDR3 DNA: TGCAGTGCTAGAGATCGGATTAGAGGTTACAATGAGCAGTTCTTC. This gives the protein CSARDRIRGYNEQFF.

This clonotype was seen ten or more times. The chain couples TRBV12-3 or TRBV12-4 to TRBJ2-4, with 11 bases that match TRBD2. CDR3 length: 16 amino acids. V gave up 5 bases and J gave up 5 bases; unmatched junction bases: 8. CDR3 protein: CASSPTSGSGQNIQYF. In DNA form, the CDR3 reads TGTGCCAGCAGTCCAACTAGCGGGAGTGGGCAAAACATTCAGTACTTC.

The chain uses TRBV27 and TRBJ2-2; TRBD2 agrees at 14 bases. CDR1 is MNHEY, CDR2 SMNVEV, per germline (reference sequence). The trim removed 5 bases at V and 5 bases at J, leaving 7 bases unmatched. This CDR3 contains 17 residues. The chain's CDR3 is CASSKWTSGRRTGELFF. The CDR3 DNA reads TGTGCCAGCAGTAAGTGGACTAGCGGGAGGAGGACCGGGGAGCTGTTTTTT.

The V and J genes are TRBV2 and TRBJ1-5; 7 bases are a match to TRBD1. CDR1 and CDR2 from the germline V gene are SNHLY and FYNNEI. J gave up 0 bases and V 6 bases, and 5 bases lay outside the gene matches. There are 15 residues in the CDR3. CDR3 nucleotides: TGTGCCAGCAGACTCGACAGGGATAGCAATCAGCCCCAGCATTTT. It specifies CASRLDRDSNQPQHF.

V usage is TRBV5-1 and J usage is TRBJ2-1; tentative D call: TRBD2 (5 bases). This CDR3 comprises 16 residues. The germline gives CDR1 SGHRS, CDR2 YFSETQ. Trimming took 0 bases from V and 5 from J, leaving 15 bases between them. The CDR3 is CASSLERGRGNNEQFF. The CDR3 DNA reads TGCGCCAGCAGCTTGGAACGCGGACGGGGAAACAATGAGCAGTTCTTC.

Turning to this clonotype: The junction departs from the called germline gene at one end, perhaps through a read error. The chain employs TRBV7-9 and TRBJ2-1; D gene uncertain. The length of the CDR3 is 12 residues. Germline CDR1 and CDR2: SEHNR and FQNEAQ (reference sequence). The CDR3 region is CAGSLTRNEQFF. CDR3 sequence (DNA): TGTGCCGGCAGCCTCACCCGGAATGAGCAGTTCTTC.

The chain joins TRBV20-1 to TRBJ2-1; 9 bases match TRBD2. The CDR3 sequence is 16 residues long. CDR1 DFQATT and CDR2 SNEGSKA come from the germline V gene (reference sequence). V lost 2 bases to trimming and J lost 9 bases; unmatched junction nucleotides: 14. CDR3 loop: CSARMPSGDLRGEQFF. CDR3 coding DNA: TGCAGTGCTAGAATGCCTAGCGGGGACCTCCGTGGTGAGCAGTTCTTC.

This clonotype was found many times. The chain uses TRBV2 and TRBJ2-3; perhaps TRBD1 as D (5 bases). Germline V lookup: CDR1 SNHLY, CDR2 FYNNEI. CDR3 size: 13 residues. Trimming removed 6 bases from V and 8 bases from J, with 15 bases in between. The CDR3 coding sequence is TGTGCCAGCAGAGCCAGGGCCTCGGGTACGCAGTATTTT. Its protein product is CASRARASGTQYF. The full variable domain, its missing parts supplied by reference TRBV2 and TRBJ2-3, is EPEVTQTPSHQVTQMGQEVILRCVPISNHLYFYWYRQILGQKVEFLVSFYNNEISEKSEIFDDQFSVERPDGSNFTLKIRSTKLEDSAMYFCASRARASGTQYFGPGTRLTVL.

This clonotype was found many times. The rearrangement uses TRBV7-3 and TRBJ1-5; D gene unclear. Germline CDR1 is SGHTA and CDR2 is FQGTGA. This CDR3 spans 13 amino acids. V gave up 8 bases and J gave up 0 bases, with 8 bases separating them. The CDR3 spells CASSLTSNQPQHF. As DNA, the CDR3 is TGTGCCAGCTCACTAACTAGCAATCAGCCCCAGCATTTT.

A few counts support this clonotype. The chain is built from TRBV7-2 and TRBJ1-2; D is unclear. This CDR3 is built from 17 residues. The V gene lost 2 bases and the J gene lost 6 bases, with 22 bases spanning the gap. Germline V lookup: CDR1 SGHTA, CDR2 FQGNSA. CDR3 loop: CASSLQPGPRGVDGYTF. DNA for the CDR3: TGTGCCAGCAGCTTACAACCGGGTCCCCGGGGTGTTGATGGCTACACCTTC.

The DNA for the CDR3 is TGCAGCGGTGAGGACCGCCTCCAAGAGACCCAGTACTTC. Amino acids: CSGEDRLQETQYF. The chain employs TRBV29-1 and TRBJ2-5; D not certain. This CDR3 contains 13 residues. Trimming pared 7 bases from V and 1 base from J, leaving 13 bases between. Looked up from germline, CDR1 is SQVTM and CDR2 is ANQGSEA. The complete variable domain, with remaining parts taken from reference TRBV29-1 and TRBJ2-5, reads SAVISQKPSRDICQRGTSLTIQCQVDSQVTMMFWYRQQPGQSLTLIATANQGSEATYESGFVIDKFPISRPNLTFSTLTVSNMSPEDSSIYLCSGEDRLQETQYFGPGTRLLVL.

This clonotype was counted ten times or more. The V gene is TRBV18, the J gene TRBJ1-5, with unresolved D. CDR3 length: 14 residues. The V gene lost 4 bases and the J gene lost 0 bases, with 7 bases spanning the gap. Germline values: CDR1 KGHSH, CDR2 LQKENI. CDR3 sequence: CASSRGNSNQPQHF. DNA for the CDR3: TGTGCCAGCTCACGGGGAAATAGCAATCAGCCCCAGCATTTT.

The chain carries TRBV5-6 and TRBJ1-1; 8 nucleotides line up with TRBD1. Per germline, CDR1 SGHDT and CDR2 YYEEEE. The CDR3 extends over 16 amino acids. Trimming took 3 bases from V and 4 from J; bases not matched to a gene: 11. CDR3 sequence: CASSSNWPTGATEAFF. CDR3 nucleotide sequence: TGTGCCAGCAGCTCCAATTGGCCGACAGGGGCCACTGAAGCTTTCTTT.

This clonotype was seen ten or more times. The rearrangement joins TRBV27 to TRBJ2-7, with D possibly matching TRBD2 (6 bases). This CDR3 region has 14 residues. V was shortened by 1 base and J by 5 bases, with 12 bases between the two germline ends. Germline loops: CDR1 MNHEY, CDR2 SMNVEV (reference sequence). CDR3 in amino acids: CASSLFGSGDEQYF. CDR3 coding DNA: TGTGCCAGCAGTTTATTTGGATCGGGGGACGAGCAGTACTTC.

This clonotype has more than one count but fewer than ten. CDR3 amino acids: CASGGVGAKDTQYF. The CDR3 bases are TGTGCCAGCGGAGGGGTAGGGGCCAAGGATACGCAGTATTTT. V is TRBV9 and J is TRBJ2-3; D is perhaps TRBD2 (6 bases). V was clipped by 7 bases and J by 6 bases, with 18 bases between them. The CDR3 consists of 14 residues. CDR1 and CDR2 (germline): SGDLS, YYNGEE.